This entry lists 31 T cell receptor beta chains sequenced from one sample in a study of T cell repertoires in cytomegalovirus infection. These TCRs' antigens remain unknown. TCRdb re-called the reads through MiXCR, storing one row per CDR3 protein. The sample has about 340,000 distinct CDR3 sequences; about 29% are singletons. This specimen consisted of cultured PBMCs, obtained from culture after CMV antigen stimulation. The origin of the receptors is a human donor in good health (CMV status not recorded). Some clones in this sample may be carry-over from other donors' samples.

CDR3 in amino acids: CSARGLPGEKLFF. As DNA, the CDR3 is TGCAGTGCACGAGGACTCCCGGGTGAAAAACTGTTTTTT. The V call is TRBV20-1, the J call TRBJ1-4; no clear D. The CDR3 runs 13 residues. CDR1 is DFQATT, CDR2 SNEGSKA, per germline (reference sequence). V dropped 6 bases and J dropped 7 bases, with 15 bases sitting between them.

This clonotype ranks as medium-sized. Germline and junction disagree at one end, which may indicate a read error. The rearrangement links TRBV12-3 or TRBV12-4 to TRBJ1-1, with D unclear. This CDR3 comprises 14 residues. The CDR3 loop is CASSLAGRNTEAFF. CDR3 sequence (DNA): TGTGCCAGCAGCTTAGCGGGCAGAAACACTGAAGCTTTCTTT.

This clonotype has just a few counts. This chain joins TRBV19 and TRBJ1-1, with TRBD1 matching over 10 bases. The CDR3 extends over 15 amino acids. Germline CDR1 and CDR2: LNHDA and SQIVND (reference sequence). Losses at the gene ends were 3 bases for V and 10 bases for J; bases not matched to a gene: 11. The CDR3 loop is CASSIRGGQGRRAFF. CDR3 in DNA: TGTGCCAGTAGTATTAGGGGGGGACAGGGGAGGAGAGCTTTCTTT.

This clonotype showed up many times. In nucleotides, the CDR3 is TGTGCCAGCAGCCCAGAGACTAGCGGGAGGTCAGATACGCAGTATTTT. It encodes CASSPETSGRSDTQYF. The rearrangement joins TRBV7-6 to TRBJ2-3; 13 nucleotides align to TRBD2. J gave up 4 bases and V 5 bases, and 6 bases lay outside the gene matches. CDR3 size: 16 residues. Germline CDR1 is SGHVS and CDR2 is FNYEAQ.

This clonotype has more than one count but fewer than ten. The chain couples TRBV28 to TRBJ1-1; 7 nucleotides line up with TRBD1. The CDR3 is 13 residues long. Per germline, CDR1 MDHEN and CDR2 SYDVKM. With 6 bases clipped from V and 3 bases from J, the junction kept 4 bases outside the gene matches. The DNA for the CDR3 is TGTGCCAGCAGCCGTGACAGGGACACTGAAGCTTTCTTT. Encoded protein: CASSRDRDTEAFF.

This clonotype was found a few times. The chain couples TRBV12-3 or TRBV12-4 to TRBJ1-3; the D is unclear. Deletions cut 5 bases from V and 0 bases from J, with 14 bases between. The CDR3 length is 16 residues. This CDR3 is CASSPPGRASGNTIYF. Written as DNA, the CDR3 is TGTGCCAGCAGTCCCCCCGGCAGAGCCTCTGGAAACACCATATATTTT.

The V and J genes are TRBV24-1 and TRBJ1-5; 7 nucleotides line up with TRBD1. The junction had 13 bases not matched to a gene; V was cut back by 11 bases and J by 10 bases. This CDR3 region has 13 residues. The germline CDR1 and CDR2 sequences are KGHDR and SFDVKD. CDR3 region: CARSSSGGDPQHF. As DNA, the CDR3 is TGTGCCAGGAGCAGCTCAGGGGGGGATCCCCAGCATTTT.

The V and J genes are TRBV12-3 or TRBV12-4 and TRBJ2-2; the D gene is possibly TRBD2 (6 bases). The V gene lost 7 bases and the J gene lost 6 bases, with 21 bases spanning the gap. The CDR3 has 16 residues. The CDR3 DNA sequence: TGTGCCAGCACCGAAATAGTTAGCGGAGGTGCCGGGGAGCTGTTTTTT. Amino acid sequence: CASTEIVSGGAGELFF.

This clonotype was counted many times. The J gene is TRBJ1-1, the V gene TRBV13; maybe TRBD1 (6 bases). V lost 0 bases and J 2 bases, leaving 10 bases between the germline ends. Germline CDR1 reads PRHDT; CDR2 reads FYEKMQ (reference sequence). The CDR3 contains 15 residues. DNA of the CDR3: TGTGCCAGCAGCTTAGGACGCAGGGGAAACACTGAAGCTTTCTTT. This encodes CASSLGRRGNTEAFF.

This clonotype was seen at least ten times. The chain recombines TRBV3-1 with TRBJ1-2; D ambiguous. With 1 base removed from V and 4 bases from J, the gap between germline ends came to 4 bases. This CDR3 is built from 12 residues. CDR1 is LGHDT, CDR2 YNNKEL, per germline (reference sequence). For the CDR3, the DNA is TGTGCCAGCAGCCAAGGGGCCTATGGCTACACCTTC. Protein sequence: CASSQGAYGYTF.

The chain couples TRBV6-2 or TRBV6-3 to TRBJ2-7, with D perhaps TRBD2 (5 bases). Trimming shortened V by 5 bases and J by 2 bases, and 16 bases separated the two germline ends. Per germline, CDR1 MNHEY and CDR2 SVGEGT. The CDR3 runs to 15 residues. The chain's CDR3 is CASSQGAVTAYEQYF. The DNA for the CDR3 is TGTGCCAGCAGTCAAGGAGCGGTGACGGCCTACGAGCAGTACTTC.

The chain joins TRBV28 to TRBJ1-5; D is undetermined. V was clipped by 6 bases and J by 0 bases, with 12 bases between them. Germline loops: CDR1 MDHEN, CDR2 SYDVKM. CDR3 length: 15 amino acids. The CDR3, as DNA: TGTGCCAGCAGCTATGTAAGGAATAGCAATCAGCCCCAGCATTTT. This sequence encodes CASSYVRNSNQPQHF.

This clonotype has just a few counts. The CDR3 here is CASSWTGTGPNTEAFF. For the CDR3, the DNA is TGTGCCAGCAGTTGGACTGGGACAGGACCGAACACTGAAGCTTTCTTT. The chain carries TRBV27 and TRBJ1-1; 8 bases agree with TRBD1. The V gene's germline CDR1 is MNHEY and CDR2 SMNVEV (reference sequence). This CDR3 is 16 amino acids long. J gave up 1 base and V 4 bases, and 8 bases lay outside the gene matches.

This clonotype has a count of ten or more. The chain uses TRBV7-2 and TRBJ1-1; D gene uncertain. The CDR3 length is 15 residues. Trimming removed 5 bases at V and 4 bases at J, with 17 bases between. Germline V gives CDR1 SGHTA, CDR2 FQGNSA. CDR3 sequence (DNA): TGTGCCAGCAGCCCCCAATCTACCGGGAGCACTGAAGCTTTCTTT. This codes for CASSPQSTGSTEAFF.

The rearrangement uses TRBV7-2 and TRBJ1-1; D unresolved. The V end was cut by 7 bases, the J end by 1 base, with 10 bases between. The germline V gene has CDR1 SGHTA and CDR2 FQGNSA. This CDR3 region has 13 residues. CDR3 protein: CASTLDRNTEAFF. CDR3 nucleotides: TGTGCCAGCACCTTGGACCGGAACACTGAAGCTTTCTTT.

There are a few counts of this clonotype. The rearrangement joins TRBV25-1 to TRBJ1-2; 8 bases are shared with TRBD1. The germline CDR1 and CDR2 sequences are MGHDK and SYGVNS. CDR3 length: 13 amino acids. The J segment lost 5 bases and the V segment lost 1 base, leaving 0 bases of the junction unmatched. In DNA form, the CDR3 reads TGTGCCAGCAGTGAATGGACAGGGTATGGCTACACCTTC. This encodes CASSEWTGYGYTF.

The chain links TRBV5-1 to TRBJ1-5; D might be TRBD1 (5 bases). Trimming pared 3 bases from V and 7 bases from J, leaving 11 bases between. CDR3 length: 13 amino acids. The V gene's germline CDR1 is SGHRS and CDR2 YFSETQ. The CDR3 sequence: CASSSNQGQPQHF. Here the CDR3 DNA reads TGCGCCAGCAGCTCCAATCAGGGACAGCCCCAGCATTTT.

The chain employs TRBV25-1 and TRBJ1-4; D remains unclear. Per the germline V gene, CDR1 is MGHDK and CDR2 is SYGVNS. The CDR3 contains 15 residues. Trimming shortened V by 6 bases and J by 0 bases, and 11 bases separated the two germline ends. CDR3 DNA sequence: TGTGCCAGCAGAGAGACCTCTTCAACTAATGAAAAACTGTTTTTT. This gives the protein CASRETSSTNEKLFF.

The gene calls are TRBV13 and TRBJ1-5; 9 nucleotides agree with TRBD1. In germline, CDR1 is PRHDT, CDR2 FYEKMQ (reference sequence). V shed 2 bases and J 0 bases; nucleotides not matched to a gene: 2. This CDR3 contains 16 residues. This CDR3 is CASSLRGQGSNQPQHF. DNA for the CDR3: TGTGCCAGCAGCTTAAGGGGACAGGGTAGCAATCAGCCCCAGCATTTT.

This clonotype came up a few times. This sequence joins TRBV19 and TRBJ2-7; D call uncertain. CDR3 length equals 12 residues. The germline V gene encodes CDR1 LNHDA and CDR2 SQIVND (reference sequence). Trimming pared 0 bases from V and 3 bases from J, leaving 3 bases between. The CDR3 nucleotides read TGTGCCAGTAGTATAGATAGCTACGAGCAGTACTTC. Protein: CASSIDSYEQYF.

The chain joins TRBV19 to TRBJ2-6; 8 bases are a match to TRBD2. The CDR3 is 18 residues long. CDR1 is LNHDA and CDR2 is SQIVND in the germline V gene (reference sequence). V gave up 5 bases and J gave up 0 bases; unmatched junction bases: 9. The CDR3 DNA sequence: TGTGCCAGTAGTGTATCTAGCGGGTTTAGCTCTGGGGCCAACGTCCTGACTTTC. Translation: CASSVSSGFSSGANVLTF.

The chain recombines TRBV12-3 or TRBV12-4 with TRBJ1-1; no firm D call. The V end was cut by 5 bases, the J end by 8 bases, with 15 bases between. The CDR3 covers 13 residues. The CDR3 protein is CASSLSSRREAFF. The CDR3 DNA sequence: TGTGCCAGCAGTCTCTCGTCCCGGAGGGAAGCTTTCTTT.

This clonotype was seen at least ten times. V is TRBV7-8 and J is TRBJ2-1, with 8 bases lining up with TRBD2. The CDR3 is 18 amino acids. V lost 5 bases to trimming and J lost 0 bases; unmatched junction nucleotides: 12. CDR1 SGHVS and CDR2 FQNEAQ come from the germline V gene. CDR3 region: CASSNSPTGLASYNEQFF. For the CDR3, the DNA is TGTGCCAGCAGCAACTCCCCTACCGGACTAGCCTCCTACAATGAGCAGTTCTTC.

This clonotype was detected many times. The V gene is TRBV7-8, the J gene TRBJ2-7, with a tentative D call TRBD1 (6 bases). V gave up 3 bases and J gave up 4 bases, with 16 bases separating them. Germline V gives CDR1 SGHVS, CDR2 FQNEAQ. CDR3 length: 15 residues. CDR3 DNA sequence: TGTGCCAGCAGCTTGGGCCGGGACAACCGATACGAGCAGTACTTC. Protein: CASSLGRDNRYEQYF.

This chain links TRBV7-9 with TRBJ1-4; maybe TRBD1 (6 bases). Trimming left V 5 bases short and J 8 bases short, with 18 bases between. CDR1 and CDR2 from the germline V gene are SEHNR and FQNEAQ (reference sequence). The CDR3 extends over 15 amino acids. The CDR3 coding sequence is TGTGCCAGCAGCCCCCCGAGGGGGGTTCCCGAAAAACTGTTTTTT. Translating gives CASSPPRGVPEKLFF.

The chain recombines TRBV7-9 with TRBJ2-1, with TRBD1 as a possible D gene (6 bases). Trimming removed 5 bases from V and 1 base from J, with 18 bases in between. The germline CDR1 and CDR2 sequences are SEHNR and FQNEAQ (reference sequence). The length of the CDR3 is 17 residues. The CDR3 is CASSVLPGHGSYNEQFF. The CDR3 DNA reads TGTGCCAGCAGCGTTCTGCCGGGACACGGTTCCTACAATGAGCAGTTCTTC.

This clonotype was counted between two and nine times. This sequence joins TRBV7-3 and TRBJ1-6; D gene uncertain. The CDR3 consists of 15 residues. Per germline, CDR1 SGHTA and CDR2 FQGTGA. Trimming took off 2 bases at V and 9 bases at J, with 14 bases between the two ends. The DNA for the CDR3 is TGTGCCAGCAGCTTAGGTCCTCCGAGAAGTTCACCCCTCCACTTT. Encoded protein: CASSLGPPRSSPLHF.

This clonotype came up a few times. The DNA for the CDR3 is TGTGCCAGCAGCTACCGAGGCGGCTACGAGCAGTACTTC. As protein: CASSYRGGYEQYF. The chain employs TRBV6-5 and TRBJ2-7; no reliable D call. This CDR3 has 13 amino acids. The V gene lost 6 bases and the J gene lost 3 bases, with 12 bases spanning the gap. Per germline, CDR1 MNHEY and CDR2 SVGAGI.

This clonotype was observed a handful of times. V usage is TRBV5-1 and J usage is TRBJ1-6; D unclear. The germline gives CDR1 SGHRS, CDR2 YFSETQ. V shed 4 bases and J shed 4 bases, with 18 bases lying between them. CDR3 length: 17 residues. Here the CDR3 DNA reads TGCGCCAGCAGCCCCGACGGCCTTCGTGATTATAATTCACCCCTCCACTTT. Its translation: CASSPDGLRDYNSPLHF.

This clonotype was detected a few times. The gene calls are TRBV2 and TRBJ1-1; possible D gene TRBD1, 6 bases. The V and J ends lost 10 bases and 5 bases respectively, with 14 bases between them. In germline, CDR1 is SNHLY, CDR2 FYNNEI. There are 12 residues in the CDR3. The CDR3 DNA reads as TGTGCCAAACAGGGTACTCGGACTGAAGCTTTCTTT. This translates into CAKQGTRTEAFF.

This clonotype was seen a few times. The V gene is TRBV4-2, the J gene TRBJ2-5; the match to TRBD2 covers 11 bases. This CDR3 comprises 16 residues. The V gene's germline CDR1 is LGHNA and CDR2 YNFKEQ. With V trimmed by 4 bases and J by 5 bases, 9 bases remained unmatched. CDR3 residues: CASSPGTSGGYETQYF. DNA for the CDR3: TGTGCCAGCAGCCCCGGAACTAGCGGGGGATATGAGACCCAGTACTTC.